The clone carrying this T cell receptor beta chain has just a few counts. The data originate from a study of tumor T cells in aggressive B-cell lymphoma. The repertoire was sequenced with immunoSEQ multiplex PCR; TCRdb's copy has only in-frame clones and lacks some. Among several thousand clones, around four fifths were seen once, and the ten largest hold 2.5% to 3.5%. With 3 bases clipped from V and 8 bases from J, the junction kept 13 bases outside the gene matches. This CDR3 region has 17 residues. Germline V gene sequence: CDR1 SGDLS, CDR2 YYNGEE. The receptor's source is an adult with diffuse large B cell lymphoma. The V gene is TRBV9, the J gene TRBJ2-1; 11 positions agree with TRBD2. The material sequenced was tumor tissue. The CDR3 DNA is TGTGCCAGCAGCGGAACTAGCGGGAGATTCGTTTTGGATGAGCAGTTCTTC. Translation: CASSGTSGRFVLDEQFF.